This T cell receptor beta chain was recorded in a study of CXCR3-negative and CXCR3-positive naive CD8 T cells. The germline gives CDR1 KGHSH, CDR2 LQKENI. This CDR3 is 13 amino acids long. Subsets of CD8+ T cells were each sorted in triplicate at some 300,000 cells apiece. Whole-study results and caveats: Surface CD5 looked about the same in the naive subsets, so the authors worked out TCR strength from TRB CDR3 properties. Comparably high diversity marked both naive subsets, whereas memory CD8+ cells had much lower diversity.

Preparation of TRB cDNA libraries relied on 5' RACE carrying UMI labels. TCRdb reworked the 5' RACE reads into one entry per CDR3 protein, no DNA. The sample includes under 70,000 distinct CDR3 sequences. Of note for this clonotype: Its antigen is unidentified.

The receptor comes from a human donor in good health. Some clones in this sample may be carry-over from other donors' samples. The sequenced sample consisted of memory CD8+ T cells from blood. This sequence joins TRBV18 and TRBJ2-7. The CDR3 loop reads CASSRGRSYEQYF. Complete variable domain (other parts from reference TRBV18 and TRBJ2-7): NAGVMQNPRHLVRRRGQEARLRCSPMKGHSHVYWYRQLPEEGLKFMVYLQKENIIDESGMPKERFSAEFPKEGPSILRIQQVVRGDSAAYFCASSRGRSYEQYFGPGTRLTVT.